This T cell receptor (beta chain) was sequenced during a study of siplizumab effects on memory and regulatory T cells. Germline V lookup: CDR1 SEHNR, CDR2 FQNEAQ (reference sequence). The CDR3 contains 15 residues. Trimming took 5 bases from V and 3 from J, leaving 17 bases between them. Sequencing used immunoSEQ multiplex PCR; TCRdb keeps in-frame clones, though not all of them. Of nearly 85,000 clones listed, approximately 95% are singletons. The clonotype was recovered from a human donor in good health. V gene TRBV7-9 combines with J gene TRBJ2-7, with D perhaps matching TRBD1 or TRBD2 (7 bases each). Sequencing used CD8+ T cells sorted from blood. CDR3 sequence (DNA): TGTGCCAGCAGCCCCCCAGGGGGAGGGGGCTACGAGCAGTACTTC. It codes for CASSPPGGGGYEQYF.